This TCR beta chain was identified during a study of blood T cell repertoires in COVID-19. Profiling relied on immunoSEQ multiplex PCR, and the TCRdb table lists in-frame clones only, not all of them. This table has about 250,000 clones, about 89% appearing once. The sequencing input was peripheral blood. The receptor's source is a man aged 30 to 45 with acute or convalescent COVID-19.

The chain's CDR3 is CASSRQGGQPQHF. The CDR3 nucleotides read TGTGCCAGCAGCCGGCAGGGGGGACAGCCCCAGCATTTT. V and J are TRBV7-2 and TRBJ1-5; 7 bases align to TRBD1. Trimming took 5 bases from V and 7 from J; bases not matched to a gene: 5. The CDR3 spans 13 residues. CDR1 is SGHTA, CDR2 FQGNSA, per germline.